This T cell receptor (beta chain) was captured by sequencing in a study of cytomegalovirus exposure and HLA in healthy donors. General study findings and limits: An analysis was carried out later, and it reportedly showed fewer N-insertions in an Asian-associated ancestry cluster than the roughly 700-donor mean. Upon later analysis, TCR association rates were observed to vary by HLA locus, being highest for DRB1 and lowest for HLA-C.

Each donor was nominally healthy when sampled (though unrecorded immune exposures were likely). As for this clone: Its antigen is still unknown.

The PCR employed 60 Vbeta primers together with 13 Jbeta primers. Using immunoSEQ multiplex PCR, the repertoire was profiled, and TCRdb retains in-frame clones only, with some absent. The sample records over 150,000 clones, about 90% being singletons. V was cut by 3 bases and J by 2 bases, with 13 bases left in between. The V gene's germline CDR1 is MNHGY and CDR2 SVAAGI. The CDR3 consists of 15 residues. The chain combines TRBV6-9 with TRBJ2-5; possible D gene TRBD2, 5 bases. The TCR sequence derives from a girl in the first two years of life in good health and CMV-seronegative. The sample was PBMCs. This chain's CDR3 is CASSYPAEGQETQYF. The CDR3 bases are TGTGCCAGCAGTTACCCTGCTGAGGGTCAAGAGACCCAGTACTTC.